A selection of T cell receptor beta chains follows, all from one sample in a study of regulatory T cells in long-lasting Graves disease. One entry per CDR3 protein, called by TCRdb with MiXCR from the multiplex PCR reads. The sample holds about 320,000 distinct CDR3 sequences, 15% to 20% seen once. Sequenced here: peripheral blood mononuclear cells (PBMCs), sampled at new diagnosis, from a patient treated with antithyroid drugs. The receptor source for this set is a female donor with Graves disease. Both conserved end residues are part of each CDR3. D genes are given only for firm matches. Rows give clone size only sometimes, using once, few, many, or a class for an expanded clone.

CDR3 DNA | CDR3 protein | clone size | V gene | D gene | J gene
TGTGCCAGCAGTTTCCGGAATGGGACTAATCAGCCCCAGCATTTT | CASSFRNGTNQPQHF | many | TRBV12-3/TRBV12-4 | - | TRBJ1-5
TGTGCCAGCAGCTTAATCCTGGGGAGGGAGGAACTGTTTTTT | CASSLILGREELFF | few | TRBV11-2 | - | TRBJ1-4
TGTGCCAGCAGGAGCGACAGGGTCAGTGGCTACACCTTC | CASRSDRVSGYTF | - | TRBV28 | TRBD1 | TRBJ1-2
TGTGCCAGCAGCTTAGAGGCCCCTCCGGATACGCAGTATTTT | CASSLEAPPDTQYF | many | TRBV11-1 | - | TRBJ2-3
TGTGCCAGCAGCTTATTTCAAGGCGTCTACGAGCAGTACTTC | CASSLFQGVYEQYF | many | TRBV7-9 | - | TRBJ2-7
TGTGCCAGCAGCCAGCCCGGGTTACAAGAGACCCAGTACTTC | CASSQPGLQETQYF | many | TRBV3-1 | - | TRBJ2-5
TGTGCCAGCAGCCAATGGGCCCCCGGACTAGCGGGAGGGGAAGATACGCAGTATTTT | CASSQWAPGLAGGEDTQYF | few | TRBV11-2 | TRBD2 | TRBJ2-3
TGCAGTCCCCCGGACACAGGGGACACAGATACGCAGTATTTT | CSPPDTGDTDTQYF | many | TRBV20-1 | TRBD1 | TRBJ2-3
TGCGCCAGCAGCCGTTTTGGAGGGGGATATAATTCACCCCTCCACTTT | CASSRFGGGYNSPLHF | few | TRBV5-1 | - | TRBJ1-6
TGTGCCAGCAGCTTAGGATCGGGACTAGCGCCTTTTTCCTACGAGCAGTACTTC | CASSLGSGLAPFSYEQYF | few | TRBV7-9 | TRBD2 | TRBJ2-7
TGTGCCAGCAGTTTGACTAGCGGGTTCACAGATACGCAGTATTTT | CASSLTSGFTDTQYF | many | TRBV27 | TRBD2 | TRBJ2-3
TGTGCCAGCTCACTCTCCCGGGACAGTTCCTGCGAGCAGTACTTC | CASSLSRDSSCEQYF | few | TRBV18 | TRBD1 | TRBJ2-7
TGTGCCAGCTGGTCTCGGAACACTGAAGCTTTCTTT | CASWSRNTEAFF | - | TRBV27 | - | TRBJ1-1
TGTGCCAGCAGCCAAGATGGGGGACAGGGGGCTTTACAGCCCCAGCATTTT | CASSQDGGQGALQPQHF | - | TRBV5-5 | TRBD1 | TRBJ1-5
TGTGCCAGCAGACTACAGGGGGCAGCTTACAATGAGCAGTTCTTC | CASRLQGAAYNEQFF | - | TRBV5-6 | TRBD1 | TRBJ2-1
TGTGCCAGCAGTGAAATATCGGGACTAAGTCGTAGGGGGGATACGCAGTATTTT | CASSEISGLSRRGDTQYF | few | TRBV2 | - | TRBJ2-3
TGTGCCAGCGTTGGGGCGGGAGTCCAATACGAGCAGTACTTC | CASVGAGVQYEQYF | many | TRBV28 | TRBD2 | TRBJ2-7
TGCAGTGCTAGACAGGAAGGAAAGAATTCACCCCTCCACTTT | CSARQEGKNSPLHF | many | TRBV20-1 | - | TRBJ1-6
TGCAGTGCTAGAGATCAGGGCCTAGCCCCCGGTGAGCAGTTCTTC | CSARDQGLAPGEQFF | many | TRBV20-1 | - | TRBJ2-1
TGTGCCAGCAGCGACGACCGCAAAGTACTGCCAGATACGCAGTATTTT | CASSDDRKVLPDTQYF | many | TRBV7-2 | - | TRBJ2-3
TGTGCCCTGGAACCGACAGGGTACTATGGCTACACCTTC | CALEPTGYYGYTF | many | TRBV30 | TRBD1 | TRBJ1-2
TGCAGCGTTGAAGGGCAGGGTACCTACAATGAGCAGTTCTTC | CSVEGQGTYNEQFF | once | TRBV29-1 | - | TRBJ2-1
TGTGCCAGCTCCCCCGGGACAGACAACACCGGGGAGCTGTTTTTT | CASSPGTDNTGELFF | few | TRBV18 | TRBD1 | TRBJ2-2
TGTGCCAGCAGTTTATCTGTGCGAGGCGGGAGGGTTTACGAGCAGTACTTC | CASSLSVRGGRVYEQYF | - | TRBV27 | TRBD2 | TRBJ2-7
TGTGCCAGCAGCTGGGGACAGGGGACTGGCTACACCTTC | CASSWGQGTGYTF | - | TRBV11-2 | TRBD1 | TRBJ1-2
TGTGCCAGCGCTCCACTCCGGGGGGCGCGAACCGGGGAGCTGTTTTTT | CASAPLRGARTGELFF | many | TRBV11-2 | - | TRBJ2-2
TGCAGCGTTGGGGACGCGAATAATTCACCCTACAATGAGCAGTTCTTC | CSVGDANNSPYNEQFF | many | TRBV29-1 | - | TRBJ2-1
TGCGCCAGCAGCCAGCTGTTGGAGGGCCCATGGGAGCAGTTCTTC | CASSQLLEGPWEQFF | - | TRBV4-1 | - | TRBJ2-1
TGCGCCAGCAGCTATGCGGGGGCAGCAACTAATGAAAAACTGTTTTTT | CASSYAGAATNEKLFF | many | TRBV5-1 | - | TRBJ1-4
TGTGCCAGTAGTCCAGAAGCCAAAAACATTCAGTACTTC | CASSPEAKNIQYF | few | TRBV19 | - | TRBJ2-4
TGTGCCAGCAGCCCCAGGTTGGCGAACACTGAAGCTTTCTTT | CASSPRLANTEAFF | many | TRBV3-1 | - | TRBJ1-1
TGTGCCAGCAGTGAAGCCGCCGGGACAGGGTTCAACGAGCAGTACTTC | CASSEAAGTGFNEQYF | many | TRBV2 | TRBD1 | TRBJ2-7
TGTGCCAGTAGTGAGTTGAACACTGAAGCTTTCTTT | CASSELNTEAFF | many | TRBV19 | - | TRBJ1-1
TGTGCCAGTAGTACGGCTAGCGGGGGGTATGACTTC | CASSTASGGYDF | many | TRBV19 | TRBD2 | TRBJ2-5
TGTGCCACCAGTTCTCCATTCAACTACGAGCAGTACTTC | CATSSPFNYEQYF | many | TRBV24-1 | - | TRBJ2-7
TGTGCCTGGAGTCTCTCAGGGGACACTGAAGCTTTCTTT | CAWSLSGDTEAFF | many | TRBV30 | - | TRBJ1-1
TGTGCCAGCAGTCTACCCCAGGGGTCTGAAGCTTTCTTT | CASSLPQGSEAFF | few | TRBV6-1 | - | TRBJ1-1
TGCAGTGCTAGTGTTGGTATGGACTACGAGCAGTACTTC | CSASVGMDYEQYF | many | TRBV20-1 | - | TRBJ2-7
TGTGCCAGCAGGCGTGGGGGCAGGGAGACCCAGTACTTC | CASRRGGRETQYF | many | TRBV2 | - | TRBJ2-5
TGTGCCAGCAGTTACTCCGGGGATACGCAGTATTTT | CASSYSGDTQYF | many | TRBV6-5 | - | TRBJ2-3